This TCR beta chain was sequenced for a study of blood T cell repertoires in COVID-19. Study as a whole: COVID-19 samples, acute and convalescent, were from the United States, Italy and Spain.

TCRdb keeps only in-frame clones here, not all; method: immunoSEQ multiplex PCR. The sample lists under 150,000 clones, approximately 80% occurring once. This CDR3 comprises 15 residues. Germline CDR1 is ENHRY and CDR2 is SYGVKD. V was clipped by 5 bases and J by 2 bases; unmatched bases: 6. The receptor comes from a man aged 60-69 years with active or convalescent COVID-19. Input material: peripheral blood. J is TRBJ2-1 and V is TRBV10-3, with TRBD2 matching over 7 bases. In nucleotides, the CDR3 is TGTGCCATCAGTTCAGCGGGAAACACCTACAATGAGCAGTTCTTC. It yields the protein CAISSAGNTYNEQFF.